Listed below are T cell receptor beta chains from one sample, sequenced in a study of control samples from healthy donors and cancer patients. Produced via immunoSEQ multiplex PCR; TCRdb's table is partial and in-frame only. The sample has approximately 130,000 clones; approximately 90% are singletons. Sequencing used blood. The receptors here all came from a man in his thirties or forties in good health. CDR3s include the opening cysteine and the closing phenylalanine or tryptophan.

V,CDR3
TRBV24-1,CATSDGGPEKLFF
TRBV30,CAWDLGLDGEAFF
TRBV5-6,CASSYGRRSWDTEAFF
TRBV18,CASDVNRDRVYEQYF
TRBV19,CASTRTGVLGRNQPQHF
TRBV7-2,CASSLVLAGGRSYNEQFF
TRBV7-3,CASSLLAGEADTQYF
TRBV7-9,CAPEAANTGELFF
TRBV20-1,CSAPGQTEAFF
TRBV30,CAWSVGSSGDTQYF
TRBV6-6,CASGTSDTGELFF
TRBV2,CASAGQGRNIQYF
TRBV5-4,CASSLVGTEAFF
TRBV3-1/TRBV3-2,CASSQADSRYGYTF
TRBV6-4,CASSEGGANYGYTF
TRBV19,CASSISGGPPETQYF
TRBV7-3,CASSSPGAGELFF
TRBV5-1,CASSLTGSIGANVLTF
TRBV12-5,CASKGIGTNTGELFF
TRBV6-5,CASSYSVTPDKTQYF
TRBV15,CATSRDRRGGETQYF
TRBV30,CAWSAHWETDTQYF
TRBV10-3,CAISVQGTQPQHF
TRBV9,CASSVQGLGETQYF
TRBV10-3,CAISVGRGGGNQPQHF
TRBV5-5,CASSTGTGFLNTEAFF
TRBV5-8,CASSLDGPNQPQHF
TRBV5-4,CASSPQDSDEQFF
TRBV5-1,CASSQRGGNTEAFF
TRBV3-1/TRBV3-2,CASSYSSSYNEQFF
TRBV9,CASSVDRTGELFF
TRBV10-2,CASSDGQLTEAFF
TRBV24-1,CATSDDGNSPLHF
TRBV10-2,CAIPYRGEQPQHF
TRBV6-1,CASSEQVGDSEKLFF
TRBV5-4,CASSLLGRRINFYTF
TRBV2,CASRVAGTLGAFF
TRBV3-1/TRBV3-2,CASSQAGAGQPQHF
TRBV11-2,CASSLERGELFF
TRBV12-3/TRBV12-4,CASSLNNSPLHF
TRBV4-1,CASCHGRGGQGEGYTF
TRBV5-6,CASSLSVGNSNQPQHF
TRBV6-2/TRBV6-3,CASSSNTGVGNQPQHF
TRBV7-8,CASSFQSGGYNEQFF
TRBV3-1/TRBV3-2,CASSQGLTDRIYGYTF
TRBV5-5,CASSTLPGQGGSPLHF
TRBV19,CASAFSGRLGGNEQFF
TRBV9,CASSVGTFGEYF
TRBV30,CAWSGRYNEQFF
TRBV11-2,CASSLAWGSGQETQYF
TRBV9,CASSVGLAPPQETQYF
TRBV7-9,CASSLASRDTEAFF
TRBV11-3,CASSFSPGQQNTEAFF
TRBV5-4,CASSKQNTGELFF
TRBV2,CASSTGIGNEQYF
TRBV3-1/TRBV3-2,CASSQGPDGAEAFF
TRBV12-3/TRBV12-4,CASSFGHNEKLFF